One and the same sample provided the 9 T cell receptor beta chains below, sequenced in a study of T cell responses to AZD1222 COVID-19 vaccine. TCRdb keeps only in-frame clones here, not all; method: immunoSEQ multiplex PCR. The sample consists of 110,000 to 150,000 clones, approximately 85% of them appearing once. The input for sequencing was peripheral blood, taken on day 0 of AZD1222 vaccination. These receptor sequences come from an adult in good health.

V usage is TRBV5-6 and J usage is TRBJ1-5; D is undetermined. Per the germline V gene, CDR1 is SGHDT and CDR2 is YYEEEE. V lost 0 bases and J lost 6, with 4 bases in between. The CDR3 runs to 12 residues. This chain's CDR3 is CASSLGTQPQHF. The CDR3 DNA reads TGTGCCAGCAGCTTGGGGACTCAGCCCCAGCATTTT.

The chain links TRBV11-2 to TRBJ1-1; D unclear. The germline V and J ends were trimmed by 1 base and 5 bases, with 14 bases remaining between them. The CDR3 is made up of 15 amino acids. Germline V CDR1 and CDR2: SGHAT, FQNNGV. CDR3 residues: CASSLVRGGWTEAFF. The CDR3 DNA sequence: TGTGCCAGCAGCTTAGTACGGGGAGGTTGGACTGAAGCTTTCTTT.

This chain uses TRBV28 with TRBJ1-1; 7 bases map to TRBD1. The CDR3 is 14 amino acids. In germline, CDR1 is MDHEN, CDR2 SYDVKM. V shed 6 bases, J shed 4 bases, and the junction held 8 bases outside the gene matches. The CDR3: CASSRAGGVTEAFF. CDR3 nucleotide sequence: TGTGCCAGCAGCCGCGCAGGGGGTGTCACTGAAGCTTTCTTT.

The chain is built from TRBV7-2 and TRBJ2-7; perhaps TRBD1 as D (6 bases). CDR1 and CDR2 (germline): SGHTA, FQGNSA. The germline V and J ends were trimmed by 5 bases and 1 base, with 15 bases remaining between them. The CDR3 loop spans 15 amino acids. The CDR3 sequence: CASSLRTEFSYEQYF. CDR3 DNA: TGTGCCAGCAGCCTAAGGACAGAGTTTTCCTACGAGCAGTACTTC.

The chain employs TRBV6-5 and TRBJ1-2, with 7 bases fitting TRBD1. Germline CDR1 is MNHEY and CDR2 is SVGAGI. With V trimmed by 4 bases and J by 2 bases, 7 bases remained unmatched. The CDR3 has 15 amino acids. In nucleotides, the CDR3 is TGTGCCAGCAGTTTCTCCTGGACAGGAAACTATGGCTACACCTTC. As protein: CASSFSWTGNYGYTF.

The genes are TRBV30 and TRBJ1-2, with 9 nucleotides matching TRBD1. V lost 0 bases, J lost 7 bases, and 12 bases stayed unmatched. The CDR3 length is 16 residues. CDR1 GTSNPN and CDR2 SVGIG come from the germline V gene (reference sequence). CDR3 sequence (DNA): TGTGCCTGGAGTGTAGGGACAGGGAAATTGTACGGTGGCTACACCTTC. Protein: CAWSVGTGKLYGGYTF. Based on the CDR3 plus reference TRBV30 and TRBJ1-2, the full variable domain is SQTIHQWPATLVQPVGSPLSLECTVEGTSNPNLYWYRQAAGRGLQLLFYSVGIGQISSEVPQNLSASRPQDRQFILSSKKLLLSDSGFYLCAWSVGTGKLYGGYTFGSGTRLTVV.

This clone was counted once. The V call is TRBV10-1, the J call TRBJ2-2; D possibly corresponds to TRBD1 (6 bases). The germline V gene has CDR1 WNHNN and CDR2 SYGVQD (reference sequence). The V end lost 6 bases, the J end lost 4 bases, and 6 bases lay between the germline ends. The CDR3 is made up of 12 amino acids. The CDR3 protein is CASSRGTGELFF. CDR3 sequence (DNA): TGCGCCAGCAGCAGGGGCACCGGGGAGCTGTTTTTT.

This clone was found a few times. This sample also contains other DNA sequences that code for the same CDR3. The chain carries TRBV9 and TRBJ2-2; 7 positions match TRBD2. Germline V gene sequence: CDR1 SGDLS, CDR2 YYNGEE. This CDR3 has 15 residues. V was pared by 3 bases and J by 7 bases, with 9 bases of the junction left unmatched. CDR3 coding DNA: TGTGCCAGCAGCGGAACGGGGGGTGCGGGCGGGGAGCTGTTTTTT. Encoded protein: CASSGTGGAGGELFF.

The chain recombines TRBV5-1 with TRBJ2-3, with D possibly TRBD2 on 5 matching bases. The CDR3 totals 13 residues. Germline lookup yields CDR1 SGHRS and CDR2 YFSETQ. Trimming left V 7 bases short and J 2 bases short, with 11 bases between. CDR3 sequence: CASARTYTDTQYF. In DNA, the CDR3 is TGCGCCAGCGCAAGGACTTACACAGATACGCAGTATTTT.